This entry describes one T cell receptor beta chain. Its antigen target is currently unknown. No much larger clone exists at a distance of one base, and base qualities are not known. Based on the germline V gene, the CDR1 and CDR2 sequences are SGHRS and YFSETQ. CDR3 length: 15 amino acids, cysteine to phenylalanine. The retained sequence is limited to the CDR3, 45 bases, with the frame set at the first base. Unmatched junction bases come to 6, with V trimmed by 0 bases and J by 4 bases. At one collaborating source in Seattle, patients were enrolled during active infection and were followed longitudinally through the course of disease. The collaborating institutions used their own protocols to collect whole blood in K2EDTA tubes. For TCRbeta analysis, collaborator samples were shipped as frozen whole blood, as isolated PBMCs, or as DNA extracted from either sample type. This entry is derived from a study of blood T cell repertoires in COVID-19 (dated by TCRdb to 2020 to 2022). Concerning the study at large: Samples covering the acute and convalescent phases of COVID-19 were provided by collaborators in the United States, Italy and Spain. The dataset comprised deeply sampled blood TCRbeta repertoires from subjects exposed to, actively infected with, or recovered from COVID-19. The samples were drawn from the first 160 participants of the ongoing ImmuneRACE study and from 1,254 subjects provided by 6 global collaborators. The prospective study material was composed of cDNA or gDNA derived from T cells, B-cell-depleted T cells, or PBMCs. HLA class I and class II types, where available, came from metadata supplied by the sample provider rather than from assay-based typing. Nearly every sample came with metadata listing a de-identified subject ID, COVID-19 status, age in years and sex. A freely available public database, intended as a resource for researchers studying the immune response to SARS-CoV-2, is where the repertoires were released. Summary of the overall study and its limitations: Clinical and demographic metadata were provided uncurated, with the amount varying by source and participant.

TCRbeta CDR3 regions were amplified from genomic DNA by means of the immunoSEQ Assay, a bias-controlled multiplex PCR. Concerning the study's data processing: The number of nucleated cells in each sample was estimated from the amplification of reference gene primers within the assay. Sequence reads were collapsed and filtered to measure the absolute abundance of every unique TCRbeta CDR3 rearrangement. For each sample, productive Simpson clonality was calculated as the square root of Simpson's diversity index over productive rearrangements. The table comes from immuneACCESS by way of TCRdb, which keeps in-frame sequences with V and J called. Part of the clones is missing from these tables; in studies checked, under half for an unresolved V gene and the rest for unknown reasons. V and J calls and clone size are copied from that table; D and trimming were computed from the DNA. This sample is represented by about 180,000 clones; 65% to 85% of them were singletons. In total, the top ten clones hold about 7% of the sample.

The receptor was derived from a woman between 35 and 50 years old with COVID-19, enrolled during active disease. Here the chain combines TRBV5-1 and TRBJ1-1, with 7 bases matching TRBD1. Sequenced material: peripheral blood. The nucleotide sequence is given as TGCGCCAGCAGCTTGGCAGGGGGAAGGGGCACTGAAGCTTTCTTT. Translated, it reads CASSLAGGRGTEAFF.